A selection of T cell receptor beta chains follows, all from one sample in a study of metastatic and nonmetastatic thyroid tumors. TCRdb used MiXCR to call clones anew from the PCR reads. The sample consists of around 44,000 clones, 25% to 30% of them appearing once. The sequenced sample was blood. The receptors shown here come from a male donor with papillary thyroid cancer or a benign thyroid nodule (not recorded which). Some clones in this sample may be carry-over from other donors' samples. The CDR3 runs from the conserved cysteine through the conserved F or W. D genes are given only for firm matches. The listing skips clone size in some rows; elsewhere it reads once, few, many or a size class.

clone_size: many
d_call: TRBD2
v_call: TRBV27
j_call: TRBJ2-2
cdr3_aa: CASSQTSGGPPGELFF
cdr3_nt: TGTGCCAGCAGCCAAACTAGCGGGGGGCCTCCCGGGGAGCTGTTTTTT

clone_size: -
d_call: -
v_call: TRBV2
j_call: TRBJ1-2
cdr3_aa: CASTPSGVGCYTF
cdr3_nt: TGTGCCAGCACCCCCAGTGGGGTAGGGTGCTACACCTTC

clone_size: -
d_call: TRBD1
v_call: TRBV7-9
j_call: TRBJ1-5
cdr3_aa: CASSGTGAGQPQHF
cdr3_nt: TGTGCCAGCAGCGGGACAGGGGCGGGGCAGCCCCAGCATTTT

clone_size: many
d_call: TRBD2
v_call: TRBV10-3
j_call: TRBJ2-7
cdr3_aa: CAISTGTSNYEQYF
cdr3_nt: TGTGCCATCAGTACCGGGACTAGCAACTACGAGCAGTACTTC

clone_size: many
d_call: -
v_call: TRBV19
j_call: TRBJ2-1
cdr3_aa: CASSGTMNEQFF
cdr3_nt: TGTGCCAGTAGTGGAACCATGAATGAGCAGTTCTTC

clone_size: -
d_call: -
v_call: TRBV10-2
j_call: TRBJ2-3
cdr3_aa: CASRILERSTDTQYF
cdr3_nt: TGCGCCAGCCGTATTTTAGAAAGGAGCACAGATACGCAGTATTTT

clone_size: many
d_call: TRBD1
v_call: TRBV6-1
j_call: TRBJ2-5
cdr3_aa: CASSGGTGVIFEETQYF
cdr3_nt: TGTGCCAGCAGCGGCGGGACAGGGGTAATTTTTGAAGAGACCCAGTACTTC

clone_size: -
d_call: -
v_call: TRBV11-2
j_call: TRBJ2-3
cdr3_aa: CASSSVVGPDTQYF
cdr3_nt: TGTGCCAGCAGCTCCGTAGTGGGCCCAGATACGCAGTATTTT

clone_size: few
d_call: -
v_call: TRBV5-1
j_call: TRBJ1-1
cdr3_aa: CASSLTVMNTEAFF
cdr3_nt: TGCGCCAGCAGCTTGACAGTTATGAACACTGAAGCTTTCTTT

clone_size: -
d_call: -
v_call: TRBV24-1
j_call: TRBJ2-1
cdr3_aa: CATSDWEDGSSYNEQFF
cdr3_nt: TGTGCCACCAGTGATTGGGAGGACGGAAGCTCCTACAATGAGCAGTTCTTC

clone_size: -
d_call: -
v_call: TRBV11-1
j_call: TRBJ2-7
cdr3_aa: CASSSIWAGTTYEQYF
cdr3_nt: TGTGCCAGCAGCTCCATTTGGGCGGGGACCACCTACGAGCAGTACTTC

clone_size: -
d_call: TRBD2
v_call: TRBV6-1
j_call: TRBJ2-7
cdr3_aa: CASSEGGLGSYEQYF
cdr3_nt: TGTGCCAGCAGTGAAGGGGGACTAGGCTCCTACGAGCAGTACTTC